This T cell receptor beta chain originates from a study of T cell responses to AZD1222 COVID-19 vaccine. General study points: Reportedly, close to half of spike-specific TCRs are directed against unmutated variant regions.

Assay: immunoSEQ multiplex PCR; the TCRdb copy retains only in-frame clones and omits some. The sample lists about 67,000 clones; roughly 84% were seen once. Comment on this clone: Its antigen is not known.

The CDR3 loop spans 14 amino acids. V was pared by 5 bases and J by 6 bases, with 8 bases of the junction left unmatched. Germline lookup yields CDR1 SGHTA and CDR2 FQGNSA. The receptor was isolated from an adult in good health. The rearrangement joins TRBV7-2 to TRBJ2-7; 9 nucleotides match TRBD2. The sequencing used peripheral blood, collected on day 0 of AZD1222 vaccination. The CDR3 sequence is CASSQRAGGGEQYF. The DNA for the CDR3 is TGTGCCAGCAGCCAGAGAGCGGGGGGCGGCGAGCAGTACTTC. The full variable domain, rest sourced from reference TRBV7-2 and TRBJ2-7, is GAGVSQSPSNKVTEKGKDVELRCDPISGHTALYWYRQSLGQGLEFLIYFQGNSAPDKSGLPSDRFSAERTGGSVSTLTIQRTQQEDSAVYLCASSQRAGGGEQYFGPGTRLTVT.